The clone carrying this TCR beta chain was found many times. The CDR3 is 13 residues long. V gave up 7 bases and J gave up 1 base, with 10 bases separating them. CDR1 and CDR2 (germline): SEHNR, FQNEAQ (reference sequence). The data belong to a study of T cells after yellow fever vaccination. Findings and limits, study-wide: In FACS-sorted repertoires, abundant clonotypes from the bulk population could appear as contaminants. On re-exposure, the response was weaker but peaked faster, at day 5 versus 15.

The TCR cDNA carried a universal primer site and UMIs from 5'RACE template switching. TCRdb re-called the 5' RACE reads with MiXCR, one entry per CDR3 protein. The sample has about 50,000 distinct CDR3 sequences, 4.5% to 6% seen once; the top ten hold roughly 28%. The sequence derives from a man between 18 and 29 years old who received the YFV17D yellow fever vaccine. V usage is TRBV7-9 and J usage is TRBJ2-5; the D gene is possibly TRBD1 (6 bases). Here the sequenced sample was PBMCs, either bulk or a sorted T-cell subset (CD4+, CD8+, memory, or dextramer-sorted; not recorded which), taken on the day of the yellow fever booster vaccination. CDR3 in DNA: TGTGCCAGCAATACAGGGTTCCAAGAGACCCAGTACTTC. Protein product: CASNTGFQETQYF.